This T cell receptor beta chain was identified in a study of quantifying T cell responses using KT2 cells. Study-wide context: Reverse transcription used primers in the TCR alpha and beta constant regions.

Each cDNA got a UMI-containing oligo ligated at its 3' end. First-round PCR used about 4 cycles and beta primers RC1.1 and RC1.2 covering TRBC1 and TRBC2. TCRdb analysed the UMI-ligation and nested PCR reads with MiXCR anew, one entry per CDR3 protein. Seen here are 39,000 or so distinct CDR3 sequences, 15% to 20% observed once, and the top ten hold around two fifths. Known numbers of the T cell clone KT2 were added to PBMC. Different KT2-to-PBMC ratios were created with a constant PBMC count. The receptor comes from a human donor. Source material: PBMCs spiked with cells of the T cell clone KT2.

The CDR3 DNA reads as TGTGCCAGCGCAGGGGGACAGGGTGTCTCTGGGGCCAACGTCCTGACTTTC. Encoded protein: CASAGGQGVSGANVLTF. The chain employs TRBV6-6 and TRBJ2-6; 9 nucleotides align to TRBD1. J lost 0 bases, V lost 8 bases, and 8 bases had no gene match. This CDR3 spans 17 amino acids. The V gene's germline CDR1 is MNHNY and CDR2 SVGAGI (reference sequence).